The next 21 T cell receptor beta chains were all read from a single sample in a study of blood T cell repertoires in COVID-19. The data were produced by immunoSEQ multiplex PCR, yet TCRdb's version contains in-frame clones alone and is incomplete. The table records 180,000 or so clones, 70% to 90% of them present only once. Sequencing input: peripheral blood. These receptors all stem from a man in his 60s with acute or convalescent COVID-19.

This sequence joins TRBV6-5 and TRBJ2-7, with TRBD2 matching 8 bases. CDR1 MNHEY and CDR2 SVGAGI come from the germline V gene. This CDR3 contains 13 residues. J lost 2 bases, V lost 9 bases, and 6 bases had no gene match. The CDR3 here is CASRGGYTYEQYF. The CDR3 nucleotides read TGTGCCAGTCGGGGGGGTTACACCTACGAGCAGTACTTC.

J is TRBJ2-7 and V is TRBV18, with D unclear. CDR1 and CDR2 (germline): KGHSH, LQKENI. This CDR3 has 14 residues. Trimming took off 3 bases at V and 0 bases at J, with 9 bases between the two ends. In DNA form, the CDR3 reads TGTGCCAGCTCACCTGCGAGGAACTCCTACGAGCAGTACTTC. Encoded protein: CASSPARNSYEQYF.

The gene calls are TRBV7-9 and TRBJ2-5, with TRBD2 matching over 8 bases. The V gene's germline CDR1 is SEHNR and CDR2 FQNEAQ (reference sequence). This CDR3 contains 15 residues. V lost 5 bases to trimming and J lost 1 base; unmatched junction nucleotides: 6. CDR3 residues: CASSPAAGGQETQYF. For the CDR3, the DNA is TGTGCCAGCAGCCCAGCGGCGGGAGGCCAAGAGACCCAGTACTTC.

The CDR3 loop is CASTYSSGMEGEQYF. The CDR3 region has the DNA TGTGCCAGCACCTATAGCAGCGGGATGGAGGGCGAGCAGTACTTC. The chain is built from TRBV11-2 and TRBJ2-7; 7 bases align to TRBD2. Germline V CDR1 and CDR2: SGHAT, FQNNGV. The CDR3 has 15 residues. Trimming cost V 7 bases and J 6 bases; bases outside gene matches: 15.

V usage is TRBV10-3 and J usage is TRBJ2-7; 13 positions match TRBD2. The ends lost 5 bases at V and 2 bases at J; junction bases unmatched: 3. The CDR3 consists of 15 residues. Germline CDR1 ENHRY, CDR2 SYGVKD. The CDR3 spells CAISNTSGGAYEQYF. For the CDR3, the DNA is TGTGCCATCAGTAACACTAGCGGGGGGGCCTACGAGCAGTACTTC.

The chain employs TRBV28 and TRBJ2-1, with D perhaps TRBD2 (5 bases). This CDR3 contains 16 residues. V was shortened by 4 bases and J by 0 bases, with 13 bases between the two germline ends. Germline loops: CDR1 MDHEN, CDR2 SYDVKM. CDR3 nucleotides: TGTGCCAGCAGTTCCTGGACTTTAAGCTCCTACAATGAGCAGTTCTTC. Protein: CASSSWTLSSYNEQFF.

The gene calls are TRBV7-8 and TRBJ2-3; TRBD2 matches 9 bases. The CDR3 spans 17 residues. Trimming took 5 bases from V and 3 from J; bases not matched to a gene: 12. Germline CDR1 reads SGHVS; CDR2 reads FQNEAQ. CDR3 DNA: TGTGCCAGCAGCCCGCACCTTGGTAGCGGGAGAACAGATACGCAGTATTTT. As protein: CASSPHLGSGRTDTQYF.

The chain carries TRBV4-3 and TRBJ1-1, with D maybe TRBD1 (6 bases). This CDR3 is 14 amino acids long. CDR1 and CDR2 from the germline V gene are LGHNA and YSLEER. Trimming stripped 0 bases from V and 5 bases from J, with 10 bases between. The CDR3 nucleotides are TGCGCCAGCAGCCAAGATTTCAGGGGAACTGAAGCTTTCTTT. Encoded protein: CASSQDFRGTEAFF.

This clone was observed once. The V call is TRBV29-1, the J call TRBJ2-5; D might be TRBD1 (5 bases). The CDR3 is 14 amino acids. CDR1 is SQVTM and CDR2 is ANQGSEA in the germline V gene. The ends were cut back, 6 bases at V and 1 base at J, with 15 bases in the middle. CDR3: CSVCTSTVQETQYF. In DNA, the CDR3 is TGCAGCGTCTGTACGTCGACAGTCCAAGAGACCCAGTACTTC.

The chain is built from TRBV19 and TRBJ1-1; D not certain. V lost 3 bases, J lost 3 bases, and 11 bases lay in between. This CDR3 contains 14 residues. The germline V gene encodes CDR1 LNHDA and CDR2 SQIVND (reference sequence). The CDR3: CASSMKLRDTEAFF. Here the CDR3 DNA reads TGTGCCAGTAGTATGAAACTTCGGGACACTGAAGCTTTCTTT.

The CDR3 region has the DNA TGTGCCAGCAGCCCTGGACAGATGGGGGAGCTGTTTTTT. It is translated as CASSPGQMGELFF. The chain links TRBV9 to TRBJ2-2, with a tentative D call TRBD1 (6 bases). Trimming cost V 4 bases and J 8 bases, with 12 bases left between them. The CDR3 spans 13 residues. Germline assignment: CDR1 SGDLS and CDR2 YYNGEE.

Only one count was recorded for this clone. Other DNA variants within this sample encode the same CDR3. This CDR3 is CASKRGRREGRRVLSDEQFF. Written as DNA, the CDR3 is TGTGCCAGTAAACGGGGGAGGCGGGAGGGCCGGCGGGTGTTGTCCGATGAGCAGTTCTTC. The chain couples TRBV19 to TRBJ2-1, with 9 bases matching TRBD2. Unmatched junction bases numbered 27, after V lost 7 bases and J lost 8 bases. The germline gives CDR1 LNHDA, CDR2 SQIVND (reference sequence). CDR3 size: 20 residues.

The chain combines TRBV7-9 with TRBJ1-3; no clear D gene. The CDR3 is made up of 15 amino acids. Germline values: CDR1 SEHNR, CDR2 FQNEAQ (reference sequence). V dropped 4 bases and J dropped 0 bases, with 10 bases sitting between them. The CDR3 DNA sequence: TGTGCCAGCAGCTCCGTCAGGCTCTCTGGAAACACCATATATTTT. Protein product: CASSSVRLSGNTIYF.

The chain uses TRBV4-1 and TRBJ2-7, with D uncertain. The V end lost 5 bases, the J end lost 2 bases, and 10 bases lay between the germline ends. The CDR3 extends over 13 amino acids. Germline V gives CDR1 MGHRA, CDR2 YSYEKL. CDR3: CASSFDSTYEQYF. The CDR3 bases are TGCGCCAGCAGCTTCGACTCCACCTACGAGCAGTACTTC.

This clone was seen just once. Germline and junction disagree at one end, which may indicate a read error. The chain carries TRBV20-1 and TRBJ2-1; TRBD1 matches at 8 bases. The CDR3 is made up of 11 amino acids. Germline CDR1 and CDR2: DFQATT and SNEGSKA (reference sequence). The CDR3: CSARAQGGTIF. CDR3 nucleotides: TGCAGTGCTAGAGCACAGGGGGGAACGATCTTC.

The gene calls are TRBV7-3 and TRBJ2-1; D call uncertain. Trimming took off 2 bases at V and 4 bases at J, with 6 bases between the two ends. Germline lookup yields CDR1 SGHTA and CDR2 FQGTGA. The length of the CDR3 is 13 residues. The CDR3 nucleotides are TGTGCCAGCAGCTTAGTTTCGTACAATGAGCAGTTCTTC. This gives the protein CASSLVSYNEQFF.

This rearrangement joins TRBV30 to TRBJ2-5, with a possible D match to TRBD1 (6 bases). CDR3 length equals 12 residues. Trimming stripped 5 bases from V and 6 bases from J, with 13 bases between. Per the germline V gene, CDR1 is GTSNPN and CDR2 is SVGIG (reference sequence). The DNA for the CDR3 is TGTGCCTGGGACCTAGGGACAAAGACCCAGTACTTC. This gives the protein CAWDLGTKTQYF.

This clone has just one count. This rearrangement joins TRBV28 to TRBJ2-1; D call uncertain. Trimming pared 10 bases from V and 0 bases from J, leaving 19 bases between. The CDR3 runs to 16 residues. Germline CDR1 is MDHEN and CDR2 is SYDVKM. CDR3 region: CANPTRAKSSYNEQFF. CDR3 sequence (DNA): TGTGCCAACCCGACGAGAGCGAAAAGCTCCTACAATGAGCAGTTCTTC.

The chain links TRBV12-5 to TRBJ2-2, with TRBD2 identical over 10 bases. The CDR3 extends over 19 amino acids. CDR1 and CDR2 (germline): LGHNT, FRNRAP. V was clipped by 5 bases and J by 6 bases; unmatched bases: 18. The CDR3 loop reads CASGLLQTLAGVAPGELFF. CDR3 bases: TGTGCTAGTGGTCTCCTCCAAACGCTAGCGGGGGTGGCACCCGGGGAGCTGTTTTTT.

The J gene is TRBJ2-1, the V gene TRBV20-1, with D possibly matching TRBD2 (6 bases). The ends were cut back, 3 bases at V and 3 bases at J, with 9 bases in the middle. Germline lookup yields CDR1 DFQATT and CDR2 SNEGSKA (reference sequence). The CDR3 is 13 residues long. The CDR3 loop reads CSASPGSYNEQFF. CDR3 bases: TGCAGTGCTAGTCCCGGGAGCTACAATGAGCAGTTCTTC.

The V gene is TRBV27, the J gene TRBJ1-6; D is ambiguous. The germline V gene has CDR1 MNHEY and CDR2 SMNVEV (reference sequence). V shed 3 bases and J shed 0 bases, with 12 bases lying between them. The CDR3 sequence is 17 residues long. CDR3 in DNA: TGTGCCAGCAGTTTCTCTATGGGGAGCTCCTATAATTCACCCCTCCACTTT. It encodes CASSFSMGSSYNSPLHF.